In its sample, the clone carrying this T cell receptor beta chain was seen many times. The target antigen is unknown. Germline V lookup: CDR1 SGHTA, CDR2 FQGNSA. This CDR3 contains 16 residues. The V end lost 5 bases, the J end lost 2 bases, and 16 bases lay between the germline ends. Using its own MiXCR run on the reads, TCRdb lists one record per CDR3 protein. The sample lists around 740,000 distinct CDR3 sequences, less than 40% occurring once. This entry belongs to a study of T cell repertoires in cytomegalovirus infection. Study-wide results and limits: Cumulative frequency of public TCR beta families picked out carriers of CMV plus the relevant HLA.

This chain joins TRBV7-2 and TRBJ2-1; D is perhaps TRBD1 or TRBD2 (5 bases each). The material sequenced was PBMCs. This clonotype originated in a human donor in good health (CMV status not recorded). Some clones in this sample may be carry-over from other donors' samples. The CDR3 nucleotides are TGTGCCAGCAGCCCCCGGGATAAGGGGACCTACAATGAGCAGTTCTTC. Amino acids: CASSPRDKGTYNEQFF.